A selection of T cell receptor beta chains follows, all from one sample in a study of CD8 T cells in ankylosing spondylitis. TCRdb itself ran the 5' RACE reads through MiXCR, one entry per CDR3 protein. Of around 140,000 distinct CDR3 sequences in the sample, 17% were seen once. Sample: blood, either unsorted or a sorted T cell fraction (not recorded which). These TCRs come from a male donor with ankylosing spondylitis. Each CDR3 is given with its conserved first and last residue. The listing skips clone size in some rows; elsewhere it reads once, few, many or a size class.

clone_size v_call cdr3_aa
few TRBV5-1 CASSPELGNNEQFF
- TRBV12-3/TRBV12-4 CASRLTGNSGNTIYF
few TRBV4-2 CASSQGQGRGESKPQHF
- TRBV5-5 CASSFSDSRGNEQFF
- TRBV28 CAITGRVDTEAFF
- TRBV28 CASSFLSSNQPQHF
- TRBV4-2 CASSQDSLGAFF
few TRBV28 CASSLVRGGTEAFF
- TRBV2 CASLFAGGLRTYEQYF
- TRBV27 CASSFLESWELFF
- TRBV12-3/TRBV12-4 CASSLGQTLISTEAFF
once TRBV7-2 CASSPLAGTSYEQYF
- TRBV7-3 CASSLLGVGEQYF
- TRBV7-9 CASSTRGPDTEAFF
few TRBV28 CAIFGGGLSNQPQHF
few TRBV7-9 CASRRVEAQETQYF
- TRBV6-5 CASSSEREDPTGELFF
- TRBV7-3 CASSFSGLGDNEQFF
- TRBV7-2 CASSLGLADTYEQYF
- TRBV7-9 CASSNTGTNSYEQYF
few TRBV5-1 CASSSGEPYFYNEQFF
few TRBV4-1 CASTKTGRSSYEQYF
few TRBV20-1 CSARDLRGQGMETQYF
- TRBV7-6 CASSLETGRAYNEQFF
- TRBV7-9 CASSQGVDEQFF
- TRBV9 CASSVGGAPNEQFF